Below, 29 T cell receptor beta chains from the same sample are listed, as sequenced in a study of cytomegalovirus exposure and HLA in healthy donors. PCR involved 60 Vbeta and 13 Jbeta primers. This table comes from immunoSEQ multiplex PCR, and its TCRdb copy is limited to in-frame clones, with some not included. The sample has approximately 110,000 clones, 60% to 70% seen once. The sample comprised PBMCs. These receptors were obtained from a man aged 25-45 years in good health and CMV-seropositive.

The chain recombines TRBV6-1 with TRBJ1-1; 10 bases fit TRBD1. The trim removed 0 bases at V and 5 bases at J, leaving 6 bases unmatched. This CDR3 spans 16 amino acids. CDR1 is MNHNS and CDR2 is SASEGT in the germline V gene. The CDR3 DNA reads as TGTGCCAGCAGTGAAGCAAGCGGGACAGGGGAGACTGAAGCTTTCTTT. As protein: CASSEASGTGETEAFF.

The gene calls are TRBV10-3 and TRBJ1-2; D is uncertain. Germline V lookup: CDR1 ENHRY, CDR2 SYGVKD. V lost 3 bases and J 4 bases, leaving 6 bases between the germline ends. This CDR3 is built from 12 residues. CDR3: CAISDGGYGYTF. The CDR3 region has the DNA TGTGCCATCAGTGATGGCGGCTATGGCTACACCTTC.

DNA of the CDR3: TGTGCCAGCATGGCGGGACAGGGGAACACTGAAGCTTTCTTT. Residues: CASMAGQGNTEAFF. The rearrangement uses TRBV7-2 and TRBJ1-1; TRBD1 aligns across 9 bases. The J segment lost 1 base and the V segment lost 7 bases, leaving 4 bases of the junction unmatched. The CDR3 length is 14 residues. Germline CDR1 is SGHTA and CDR2 is FQGNSA.

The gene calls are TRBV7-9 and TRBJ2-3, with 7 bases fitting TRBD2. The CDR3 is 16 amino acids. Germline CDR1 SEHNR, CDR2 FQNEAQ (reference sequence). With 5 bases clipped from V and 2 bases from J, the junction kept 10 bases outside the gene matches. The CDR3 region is CASSPRLADITDTQYF. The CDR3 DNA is TGTGCCAGCAGCCCCCGGCTAGCGGATATCACAGATACGCAGTATTTT.

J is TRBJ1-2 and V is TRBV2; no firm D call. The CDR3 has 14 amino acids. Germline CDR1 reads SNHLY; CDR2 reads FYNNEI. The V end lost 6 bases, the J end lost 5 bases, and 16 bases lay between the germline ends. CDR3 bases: TGTGCCAGCAGAGAGCGTTCCACGGGTTATGGCTACACCTTC. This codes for CASRERSTGYGYTF.

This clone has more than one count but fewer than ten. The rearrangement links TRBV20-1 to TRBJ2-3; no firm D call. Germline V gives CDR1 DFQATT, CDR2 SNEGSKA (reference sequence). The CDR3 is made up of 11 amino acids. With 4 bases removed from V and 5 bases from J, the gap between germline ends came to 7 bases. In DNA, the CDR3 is TGCAGTGCTACCGAGAAAGATACGCAGTATTTT. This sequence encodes CSATEKDTQYF.

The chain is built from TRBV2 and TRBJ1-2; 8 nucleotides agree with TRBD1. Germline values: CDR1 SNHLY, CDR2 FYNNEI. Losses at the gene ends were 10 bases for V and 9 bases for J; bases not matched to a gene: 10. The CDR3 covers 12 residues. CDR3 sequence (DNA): TGTGCCATGAGATCGACAGGGGAGAGCTACACCTTC. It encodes CAMRSTGESYTF.

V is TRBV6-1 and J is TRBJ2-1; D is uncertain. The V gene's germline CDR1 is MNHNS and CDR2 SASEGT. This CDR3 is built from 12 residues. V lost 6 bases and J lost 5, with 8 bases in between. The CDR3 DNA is TGTGCCAGCAGGATACCTAACAATGAGCAGTTCTTC. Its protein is CASRIPNNEQFF.

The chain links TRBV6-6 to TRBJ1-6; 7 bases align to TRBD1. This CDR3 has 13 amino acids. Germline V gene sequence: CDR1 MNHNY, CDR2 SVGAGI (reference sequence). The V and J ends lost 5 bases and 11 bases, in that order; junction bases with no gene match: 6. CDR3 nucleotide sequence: TGTGCCAGCAGTGACAGGGTTTTTGCACCCCTCCACTTT. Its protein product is CASSDRVFAPLHF.

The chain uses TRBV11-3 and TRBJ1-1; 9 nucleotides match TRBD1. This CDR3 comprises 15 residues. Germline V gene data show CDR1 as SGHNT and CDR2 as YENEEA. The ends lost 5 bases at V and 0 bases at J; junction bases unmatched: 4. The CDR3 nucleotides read TGTGCCAGCAGCCCCGGACAGGGGATGAACACTGAAGCTTTCTTT. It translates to CASSPGQGMNTEAFF.

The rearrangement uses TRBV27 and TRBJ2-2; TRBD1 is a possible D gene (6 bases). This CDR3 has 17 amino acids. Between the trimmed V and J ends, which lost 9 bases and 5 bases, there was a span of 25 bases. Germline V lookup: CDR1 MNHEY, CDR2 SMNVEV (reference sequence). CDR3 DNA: TGTGCCAGTAAAGGTCTAGCCGGCAGGGGAAGGACCGGGGAGCTGTTTTTT. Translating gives CASKGLAGRGRTGELFF.

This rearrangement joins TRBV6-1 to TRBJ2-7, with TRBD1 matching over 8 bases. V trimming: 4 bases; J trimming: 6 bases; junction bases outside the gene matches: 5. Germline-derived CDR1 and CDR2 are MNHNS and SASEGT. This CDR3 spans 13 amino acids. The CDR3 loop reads CASSGHRGAEQYF. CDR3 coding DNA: TGTGCCAGCAGTGGTCACAGGGGGGCCGAGCAGTACTTC.

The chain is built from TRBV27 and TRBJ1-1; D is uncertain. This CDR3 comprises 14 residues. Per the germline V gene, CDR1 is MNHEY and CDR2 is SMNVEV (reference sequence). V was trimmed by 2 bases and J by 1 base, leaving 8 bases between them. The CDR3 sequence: CASSLSRSNTEAFF. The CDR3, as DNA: TGTGCCAGCAGTTTAAGCAGGTCGAACACTGAAGCTTTCTTT.

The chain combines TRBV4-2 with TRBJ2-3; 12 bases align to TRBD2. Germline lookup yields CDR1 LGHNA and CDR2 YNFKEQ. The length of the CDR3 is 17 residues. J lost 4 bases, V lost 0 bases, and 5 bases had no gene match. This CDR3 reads CASSQDWTSGDADTQYF. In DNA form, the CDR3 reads TGTGCCAGCAGCCAAGACTGGACTAGCGGGGACGCAGATACGCAGTATTTT.

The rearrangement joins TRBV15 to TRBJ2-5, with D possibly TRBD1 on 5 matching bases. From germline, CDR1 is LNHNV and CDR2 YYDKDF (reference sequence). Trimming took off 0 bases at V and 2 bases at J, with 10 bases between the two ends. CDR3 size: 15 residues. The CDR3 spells CATSRDGAGQETQYF. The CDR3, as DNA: TGTGCCACCAGCAGAGATGGGGCAGGGCAAGAGACCCAGTACTTC.

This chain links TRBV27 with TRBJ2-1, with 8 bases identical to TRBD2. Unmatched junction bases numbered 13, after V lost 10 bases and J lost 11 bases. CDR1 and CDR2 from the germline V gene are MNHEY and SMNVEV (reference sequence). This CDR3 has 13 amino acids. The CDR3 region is CATSEVAGWKQFF. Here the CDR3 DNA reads TGTGCCACCTCTGAAGTAGCGGGGTGGAAGCAGTTCTTC.

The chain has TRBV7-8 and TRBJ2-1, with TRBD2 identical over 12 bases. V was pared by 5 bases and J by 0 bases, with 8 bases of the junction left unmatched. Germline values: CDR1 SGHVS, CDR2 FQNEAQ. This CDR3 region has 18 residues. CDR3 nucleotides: TGTGCCAGCAGCGTCGGGCTAGCGGGGGGGCCCTCCTACAATGAGCAGTTCTTC. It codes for CASSVGLAGGPSYNEQFF. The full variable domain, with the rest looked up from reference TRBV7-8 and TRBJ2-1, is GAGVSQSPRYKVAKRGQDVALRCDPISGHVSLFWYQQALGQGPEFLTYFQNEAQLDKSGLPSDRFFAERPEGSVSTLKIQRTQQEDSAVYLCASSVGLAGGPSYNEQFFGPGTRLTVL.

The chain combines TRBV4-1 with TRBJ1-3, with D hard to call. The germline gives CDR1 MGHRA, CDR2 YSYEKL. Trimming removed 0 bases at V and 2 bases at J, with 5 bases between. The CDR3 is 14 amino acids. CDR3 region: CASSQDPAGNTIYF. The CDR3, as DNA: TGCGCCAGCAGCCAAGACCCCGCTGGAAACACCATATATTTT.

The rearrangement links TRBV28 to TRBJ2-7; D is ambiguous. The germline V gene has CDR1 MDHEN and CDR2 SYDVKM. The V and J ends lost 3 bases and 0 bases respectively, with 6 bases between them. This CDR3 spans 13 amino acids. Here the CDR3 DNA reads TGTGCCAGCAGTTTCAGGCCCTCCTACGAGCAGTACTTC. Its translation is CASSFRPSYEQYF.

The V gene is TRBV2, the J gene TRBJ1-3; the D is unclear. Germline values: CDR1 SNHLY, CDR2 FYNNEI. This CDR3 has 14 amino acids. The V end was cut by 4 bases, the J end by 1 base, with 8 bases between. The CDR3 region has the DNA TGTGCCAGCAGTGTGGGGAGTTCTGGAAACACCATATATTTT. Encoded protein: CASSVGSSGNTIYF.

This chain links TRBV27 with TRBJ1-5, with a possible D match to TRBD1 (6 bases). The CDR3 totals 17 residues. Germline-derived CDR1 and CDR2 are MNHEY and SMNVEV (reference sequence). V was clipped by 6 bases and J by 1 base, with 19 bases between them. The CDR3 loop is CASSPLQGRGSNQPQHF. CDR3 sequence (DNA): TGTGCCAGCAGCCCGCTACAGGGTCGAGGAAGCAATCAGCCCCAGCATTTT.

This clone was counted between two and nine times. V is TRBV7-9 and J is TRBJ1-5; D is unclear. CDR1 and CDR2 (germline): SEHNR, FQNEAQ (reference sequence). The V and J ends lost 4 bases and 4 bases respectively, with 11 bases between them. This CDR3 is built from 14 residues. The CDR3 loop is CASSSGGWNQPQHF. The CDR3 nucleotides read TGTGCCAGCAGCTCTGGAGGATGGAATCAGCCCCAGCATTTT. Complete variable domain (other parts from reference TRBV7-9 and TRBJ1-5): DTGVSQNPRHKITKRGQNVTFRCDPISEHNRLYWYRQTLGQGPEFLTYFQNEAQLEKSRLLSDRFSAERPKGSFSTLEIQRTEQGDSAMYLCASSSGGWNQPQHFGDGTRLSIL.

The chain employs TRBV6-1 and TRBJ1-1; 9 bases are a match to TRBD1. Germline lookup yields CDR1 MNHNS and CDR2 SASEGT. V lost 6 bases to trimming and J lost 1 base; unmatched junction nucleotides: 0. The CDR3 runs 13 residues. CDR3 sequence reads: CASRDRGNTEAFF. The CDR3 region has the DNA TGTGCCAGCAGGGACAGGGGGAACACTGAAGCTTTCTTT.

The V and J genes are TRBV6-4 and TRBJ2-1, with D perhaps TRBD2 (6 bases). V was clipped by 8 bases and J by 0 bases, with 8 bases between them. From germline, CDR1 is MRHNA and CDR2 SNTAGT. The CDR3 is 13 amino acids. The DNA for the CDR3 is TGTGCCAGCCCGGGGGTCTCCTACAATGAGCAGTTCTTC. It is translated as CASPGVSYNEQFF.

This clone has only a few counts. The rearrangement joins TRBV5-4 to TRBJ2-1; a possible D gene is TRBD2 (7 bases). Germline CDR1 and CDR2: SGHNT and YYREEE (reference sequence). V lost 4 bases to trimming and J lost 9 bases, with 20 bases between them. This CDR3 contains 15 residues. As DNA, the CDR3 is TGTGCCAGCAGCCTACCCTGGGGGGGCTCGGGTGAGCAGTTCTTC. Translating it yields CASSLPWGGSGEQFF. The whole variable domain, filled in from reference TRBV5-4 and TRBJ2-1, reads ETGVTQSPTHLIKTRGQQVTLRCSSQSGHNTVSWYQQALGQGPQFIFQYYREEENGRGNFPPRFSGLQFPNYSSELNVNALELDDSALYLCASSLPWGGSGEQFFGPGTRLTVL.

This chain's CDR3 is CATGTLNTGELFF. The CDR3 DNA sequence: TGTGCCACCGGGACACTGAACACCGGGGAGCTGTTTTTT. This chain connects TRBV10-3 to TRBJ2-2; weak D call: TRBD1 (6 bases). This CDR3 has 13 residues. Trimming took off 10 bases at V and 1 base at J, with 10 bases between the two ends. Germline V gives CDR1 ENHRY, CDR2 SYGVKD.

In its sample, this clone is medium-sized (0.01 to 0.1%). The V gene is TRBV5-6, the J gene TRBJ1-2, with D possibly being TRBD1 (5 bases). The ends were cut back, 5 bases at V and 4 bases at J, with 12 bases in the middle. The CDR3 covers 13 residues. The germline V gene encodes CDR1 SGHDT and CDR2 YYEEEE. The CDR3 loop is CASSLWQGYGYTF. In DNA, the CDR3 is TGTGCCAGCAGTTTGTGGCAGGGCTATGGCTACACCTTC.

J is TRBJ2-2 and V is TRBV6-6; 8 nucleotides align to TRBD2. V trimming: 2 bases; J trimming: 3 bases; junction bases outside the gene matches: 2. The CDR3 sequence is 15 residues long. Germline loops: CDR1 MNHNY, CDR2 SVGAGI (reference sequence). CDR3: CASSYGRGDTGELFF. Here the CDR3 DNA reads TGTGCCAGCAGTTACGGGCGGGGGGACACCGGGGAGCTGTTTTTT.

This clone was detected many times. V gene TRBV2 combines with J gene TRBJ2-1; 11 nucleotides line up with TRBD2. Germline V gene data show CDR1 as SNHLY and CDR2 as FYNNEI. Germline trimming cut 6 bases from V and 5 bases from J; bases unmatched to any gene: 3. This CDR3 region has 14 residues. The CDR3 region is CASRTSGAHNEQFF. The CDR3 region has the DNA TGTGCCAGCAGGACTAGCGGGGCCCACAATGAGCAGTTCTTC. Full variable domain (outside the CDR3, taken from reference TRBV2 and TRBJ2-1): EPEVTQTPSHQVTQMGQEVILRCVPISNHLYFYWYRQILGQKVEFLVSFYNNEISEKSEIFDDQFSVERPDGSNFTLKIRSTKLEDSAMYFCASRTSGAHNEQFFGPGTRLTVL.